The TCR beta chain described here comes from a study of T cells in Graves' hyperthyroidism and ophthalmopathy. On this clonotype: Sequence at one end of the junction differs from germline and may be a read error.

RNA transcripts provided the source from which TCR beta CDR3 regions were amplified. The primer set for the first-round RT-PCR of the TCR CDR3 was HTBI. A single record per CDR3 protein comes from TCRdb applying MiXCR to the multiplex PCR reads. The data hold approximately 600,000 distinct CDR3 sequences, with more than 13% observed a single time. The V gene's germline CDR1 is SSHAT and CDR2 FNYEAQ (reference sequence). The CDR3 covers 16 residues. V usage is TRBV7-7 and J usage is TRBJ1-3; D is uncertain. The source is a woman under 30 with Graves' ophthalmopathy. The source material was blood. Here the CDR3 reads CASSPTADPSGNTIYF. The CDR3 DNA sequence: TGTGCTAGCAGCCCAACAGCTGACCCTTCTGGAAACACCATATATTTT.